A single sample is the source of the 19 T cell receptor beta chains below, sequenced in a study of T cell responses to AZD1222 COVID-19 vaccine. The assay was immunoSEQ multiplex PCR, and TCRdb's table has in-frame clones only and misses some. The sample records 66,000 or so clones, over 75% being singletons. Source: peripheral blood, taken on day 0 of AZD1222 vaccination. The receptors were sampled from an adult in good health.

V is TRBV29-1 and J is TRBJ1-1; D unresolved. CDR3 length: 13 amino acids. The ends were cut back, 4 bases at V and 2 bases at J, with 11 bases in the middle. Looked up from germline, CDR1 is SQVTM and CDR2 is ANQGSEA. This CDR3 is CSVVEILNTEAFF. For the CDR3, the DNA is TGCAGCGTTGTTGAGATATTAAACACTGAAGCTTTCTTT.

V gene TRBV30 combines with J gene TRBJ2-7, with TRBD1 matching over 7 bases. The germline V gene has CDR1 GTSNPN and CDR2 SVGIG (reference sequence). This CDR3 region has 12 residues. The junction had 4 bases not matched to a gene; V was cut back by 2 bases and J by 6 bases. The CDR3 loop is CAWSSQGPEQYF. The CDR3 DNA reads as TGTGCCTGGAGTTCACAGGGGCCCGAGCAGTACTTC.

CDR3: CAISGPEYNEQFF. Here the CDR3 DNA reads TGTGCCATCAGTGGTCCGGAGTACAATGAGCAGTTCTTC. J is TRBJ2-1 and V is TRBV10-3; no firm D call. The V gene's germline CDR1 is ENHRY and CDR2 SYGVKD. V shed 4 bases and J shed 4 bases, with 8 bases lying between them. The CDR3 covers 13 residues.

The chain links TRBV2 to TRBJ2-1, with TRBD2 matching 8 bases. CDR3 length equals 15 residues. Unmatched junction bases numbered 7, after V lost 5 bases and J lost 4 bases. Germline V gene data show CDR1 as SNHLY and CDR2 as FYNNEI. The CDR3 loop is CASSRLASGYNEQFF. In DNA, the CDR3 is TGTGCCAGCAGTCGACTAGCGAGCGGGTACAATGAGCAGTTCTTC. The full variable domain, with the rest looked up from reference TRBV2 and TRBJ2-1, is EPEVTQTPSHQVTQMGQEVILRCVPISNHLYFYWYRQILGQKVEFLVSFYNNEISEKSEIFDDQFSVERPDGSNFTLKIRSTKLEDSAMYFCASSRLASGYNEQFFGPGTRLTVL.

The chain combines TRBV4-1 with TRBJ2-7; D perhaps matches TRBD1 (5 bases). This CDR3 is built from 13 residues. Germline V gene lookup returns CDR1 MGHRA and CDR2 YSYEKL. The V end was cut by 0 bases, the J end by 7 bases, with 10 bases between. Here the CDR3 DNA reads TGCGCCAGCAGCCAAGATACAGGTAGAGAGCAGTACTTC. Protein sequence: CASSQDTGREQYF.

This chain joins TRBV27 and TRBJ1-6, with 7 positions matching TRBD1. CDR3 length: 17 residues. Per germline, CDR1 MNHEY and CDR2 SMNVEV (reference sequence). Unmatched junction bases numbered 10, after V lost 4 bases and J lost 4 bases. The CDR3 spells CASSSDTGAIYNSPLHF. The CDR3 DNA follows: TGTGCCAGCAGTTCAGATACAGGGGCAATTTATAATTCACCCCTCCACTTT.

The rearrangement joins TRBV7-3 to TRBJ2-1; 9 bases align to TRBD2. CDR1 is SGHTA and CDR2 is FQGTGA in the germline V gene. The CDR3 length is 15 residues. The trim removed 2 bases at V and 3 bases at J, leaving 2 bases unmatched. CDR3 coding DNA: TGTGCCAGCAGCTTAGGTAGCGGGAGCTACAATGAGCAGTTCTTC. Protein sequence: CASSLGSGSYNEQFF.

This chain uses TRBV11-3 with TRBJ2-1; D unclear. V was shortened by 3 bases and J by 7 bases, with 4 bases between the two germline ends. Per germline, CDR1 SGHNT and CDR2 YENEEA. This CDR3 contains 11 residues. This CDR3 is CASSLKNEQFF. For the CDR3, the DNA is TGTGCCAGCAGCTTGAAAAATGAGCAGTTCTTC.

The rearrangement joins TRBV4-1 to TRBJ2-1; possibly TRBD2 for D (6 bases). Trimming shortened V by 0 bases and J by 12 bases, and 9 bases separated the two germline ends. Germline V gene sequence: CDR1 MGHRA, CDR2 YSYEKL. The CDR3 extends over 12 amino acids. The CDR3 DNA reads TGCGCCAGCAGCCAAGATGGGACTCCGCAGTTCTTC. It translates to CASSQDGTPQFF.

The sample holds a few counts of this clone. The V gene is TRBV7-2, the J gene TRBJ2-2; 10 bases fit TRBD2. The junction had 8 bases not matched to a gene; V was cut back by 6 bases and J by 7 bases. The CDR3 length is 15 residues. Germline V gene sequence: CDR1 SGHTA, CDR2 FQGNSA. The CDR3 DNA reads TGTGCCAGCAGTCCCAGCGGGGGGGCCTACGGGGAGCTGTTTTTT. This sequence encodes CASSPSGGAYGELFF. Looking up the rest from reference TRBV7-2 and TRBJ2-2 gives the full variable domain: GAGVSQSPSNKVTEKGKDVELRCDPISGHTALYWYRQSLGQGLEFLIYFQGNSAPDKSGLPSDRFSAERTGGSVSTLTIQRTQQEDSAVYLCASSPSGGAYGELFFGEGSRLTVL.

This chain connects TRBV24-1 to TRBJ1-5, with D tentatively TRBD1 (5 bases). The CDR3 runs to 14 residues. Germline values: CDR1 KGHDR, CDR2 SFDVKD. Trimming cost V 5 bases and J 1 base, with 8 bases left between them. The DNA of the CDR3 is TGTGCCACCAGTGGCCCAGGGAGCAATCAGCCCCAGCATTTT. Translated, it gives CATSGPGSNQPQHF.

In its sample, this clone was seen a few times. CDR3 nucleotide sequence: TGTGCCAGCAGCTTAAGCAAGCCGCCTTCCTTCTATGGCTACACCTTC. Protein product: CASSLSKPPSFYGYTF. The chain recombines TRBV7-9 with TRBJ1-2, with D uncertain. V lost 2 bases and J 4 bases, leaving 17 bases between the germline ends. Germline CDR1 and CDR2: SEHNR and FQNEAQ (reference sequence). The length of the CDR3 is 16 residues.

The rearrangement links TRBV9 to TRBJ2-5, with 9 positions matching TRBD1. The CDR3 totals 16 residues. Looked up from germline, CDR1 is SGDLS and CDR2 is YYNGEE. The V gene end was trimmed by 3 bases and the J gene end by 5 bases; junction bases not matched to a gene: 11. CDR3 protein: CASSATGQGSMETQYF. CDR3 nucleotide sequence: TGTGCCAGCAGCGCGACAGGACAGGGGTCAATGGAGACCCAGTACTTC.

The gene calls are TRBV6-1 and TRBJ1-3; the D is unclear. The CDR3 extends over 15 amino acids. Trimming shortened V by 1 base and J by 0 bases, and 7 bases separated the two germline ends. Germline V gene data show CDR1 as MNHNS and CDR2 as SASEGT. Here the CDR3 reads CASSEDTASGNTIYF. The CDR3 region has the DNA TGTGCCAGCAGTGAAGATACAGCCTCTGGAAACACCATATATTTT.

The chain uses TRBV7-9 and TRBJ1-2; maybe TRBD1 (5 bases). Germline V gives CDR1 SEHNR, CDR2 FQNEAQ (reference sequence). CDR3 length: 14 amino acids. With 2 bases removed from V and 2 bases from J, the gap between germline ends came to 9 bases. CDR3 region: CASSLSAGNYGYTF. The CDR3, as DNA: TGTGCCAGCAGCTTAAGTGCAGGGAACTATGGCTACACCTTC.

The chain is built from TRBV28 and TRBJ1-2; 9 nucleotides agree with TRBD1. Germline loops: CDR1 MDHEN, CDR2 SYDVKM. Trimming at V came to 7 bases and at J to 2 bases, leaving 8 bases not matched to a gene. The CDR3 is made up of 15 amino acids. DNA for the CDR3: TGTGCCAGCACCCAACGGACAGGGGCGAACTATGGCTACACCTTC. As protein: CASTQRTGANYGYTF.

The chain joins TRBV5-6 to TRBJ2-2; no definite D call. The germline V gene encodes CDR1 SGHDT and CDR2 YYEEEE. Deletions cut 0 bases from V and 4 bases from J, with 7 bases between. The CDR3 sequence is 14 residues long. The CDR3 sequence is CASSLASSTGELFF. CDR3 in DNA: TGTGCCAGCAGCTTGGCTTCAAGCACCGGGGAGCTGTTTTTT.

This clone has just one count. Compared with germline, one end of the junction differs, possibly owing to a read error. The chain is built from TRBV7-2 and TRBJ2-7; weak D call: TRBD2 (5 bases). The CDR3 covers 16 residues. Germline values: CDR1 SGHTA, CDR2 FQGNSA. In nucleotides, the CDR3 is TGTGCCAGCAGCCTAGCCTCGGACCTTCCACCCTACGAGCAGTACTTC. This sequence encodes CASSLASDLPPYEQYF.

The chain employs TRBV5-1 and TRBJ2-3; no definite D call. CDR3 length: 11 amino acids. Germline CDR1 SGHRS, CDR2 YFSETQ. V lost 7 bases to trimming and J lost 6 bases, with 9 bases between them. This chain's CDR3 is CASGLGDTQYF. For the CDR3, the DNA is TGCGCCAGCGGTCTTGGTGATACGCAGTATTTT.